This T cell receptor (beta chain) was profiled in a study of OX40 agonist ivuxolimab in advanced cancers. The wider study: An agonistic anti-OX40 (CD134) antibody, ivuxolimab, was used to treat the patients. The dose-escalation group included hepatocellular carcinoma, melanoma, renal cell carcinoma and head and neck cancer.

On this clone: The antigen remains undetermined.

General study findings and limits: At doses 0.1 to 3.0 mg/kg, CD4+ and CD8+ clones expanded.

Individuals having autoimmune disease history or systemic immunosuppression were not enrolled. Produced via immunoSEQ multiplex PCR; TCRdb's table is partial and in-frame only. The table has under 100,000 clones, approximately 91% seen once. CDR1 is GTSNPN, CDR2 SVGIG, per germline (reference sequence). The CDR3 runs to 12 residues. V was shortened by 1 base and J by 7 bases, with 10 bases between the two germline ends. The chain combines TRBV30 with TRBJ2-5; the D is unclear. This specimen was CD4+ or CD8+ T cells sorted from blood, taken in a trial of the OX40 agonist ivuxolimab. The TCR was taken from an adult with an advanced solid tumor such as melanoma, head and neck, liver or kidney cancer. The CDR3 region has the DNA TGTGCCTGGAGTGCTGGCGTGTGGACCCAGTACTTC. Its translation: CAWSAGVWTQYF.